The present T cell receptor beta chain was sequenced within a study of T cells after yellow fever vaccination. Across the whole study: Libraries from low-cell-number fractions were prepared with the SMART-Seq v4 Ultra Low Input RNA kit. Overall study findings and caveats: Repertoires sorted by FACS could include abundant clonotypes that are contaminants from the bulk population. Subsequent to the booster, the majority of primary-vaccination clones reappeared (96% CD4, 88% CD8).

This clonotype has just a few counts. Antigen unknown. Synthesis of TCR cDNA relied on 5'RACE template switching, which attached a universal primer site and UMIs. TCRdb passed the 5' RACE reads through MiXCR, listing each CDR3 protein once. The table shows about 240,000 distinct CDR3 sequences, with less than 9% occurring only once. The germline V gene has CDR1 SEHNR and CDR2 FQNEAQ (reference sequence). V lost 1 base and J lost 10, with 13 bases in between. The CDR3 spans 13 residues. V is TRBV7-9 and J is TRBJ1-2; unclear D gene. Specimen: CD4+ T cells sorted from PBMCs, collected 15 days after the yellow fever booster vaccination. This clonotype originated in a man under 40 who received the YFV17D yellow fever vaccine. Written as DNA, the CDR3 is TGTGCCAGCAGCTTAGAAGGCAGAACCTACTACACCTTC. It yields the protein CASSLEGRTYYTF.